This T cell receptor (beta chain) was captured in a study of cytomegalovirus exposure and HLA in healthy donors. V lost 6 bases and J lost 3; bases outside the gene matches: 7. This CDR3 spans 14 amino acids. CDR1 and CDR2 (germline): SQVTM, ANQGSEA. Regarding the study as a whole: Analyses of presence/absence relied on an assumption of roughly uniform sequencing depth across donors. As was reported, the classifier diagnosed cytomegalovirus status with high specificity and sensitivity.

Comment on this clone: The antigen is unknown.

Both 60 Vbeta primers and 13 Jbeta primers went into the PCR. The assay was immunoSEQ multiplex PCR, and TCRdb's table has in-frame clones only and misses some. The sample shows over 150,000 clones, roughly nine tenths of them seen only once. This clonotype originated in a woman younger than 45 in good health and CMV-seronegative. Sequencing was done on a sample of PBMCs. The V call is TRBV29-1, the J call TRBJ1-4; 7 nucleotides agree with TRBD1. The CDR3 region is CSVGRTGPNEKLFF. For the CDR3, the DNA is TGCAGCGTCGGACGGACAGGTCCTAATGAAAAACTGTTTTTT. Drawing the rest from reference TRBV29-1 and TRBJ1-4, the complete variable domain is SAVISQKPSRDICQRGTSLTIQCQVDSQVTMMFWYRQQPGQSLTLIATANQGSEATYESGFVIDKFPISRPNLTFSTLTVSNMSPEDSSIYLCSVGRTGPNEKLFFGSGTQLSVL.